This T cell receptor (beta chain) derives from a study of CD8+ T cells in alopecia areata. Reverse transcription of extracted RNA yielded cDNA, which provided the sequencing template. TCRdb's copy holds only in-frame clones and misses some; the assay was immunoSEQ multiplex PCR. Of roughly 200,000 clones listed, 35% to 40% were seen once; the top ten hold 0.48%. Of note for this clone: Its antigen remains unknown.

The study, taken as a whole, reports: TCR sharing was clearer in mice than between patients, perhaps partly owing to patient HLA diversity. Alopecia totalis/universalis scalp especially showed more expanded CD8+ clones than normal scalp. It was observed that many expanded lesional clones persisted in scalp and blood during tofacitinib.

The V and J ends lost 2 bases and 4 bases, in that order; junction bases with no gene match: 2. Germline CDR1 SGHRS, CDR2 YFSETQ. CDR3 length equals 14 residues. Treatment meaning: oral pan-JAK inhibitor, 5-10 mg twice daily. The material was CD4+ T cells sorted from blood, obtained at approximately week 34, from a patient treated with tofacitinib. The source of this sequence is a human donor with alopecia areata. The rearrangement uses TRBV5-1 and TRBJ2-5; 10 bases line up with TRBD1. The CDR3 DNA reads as TGCGCCAGCAGCTTCGACAGGGGGCGAGAGACCCAGTACTTC. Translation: CASSFDRGRETQYF.